Listed below are T cell receptor beta chains from one sample, sequenced in a study of CXCR3-negative and CXCR3-positive naive CD8 T cells. TCRdb processed the 5' RACE reads again and assigns one entry to each CDR3 protein, with no DNA. The table lists 46,000 or so distinct CDR3 sequences. Input material: naive CXCR3- CD8+ T cells from blood. These receptors all stem from a human donor in good health. Some clones in this sample may be carry-over from other donors' samples. CDR3s include the opening cysteine and the closing phenylalanine or tryptophan. Not every row has a clone size; where given, it reads once, few, many or a size class.

V gene: TRBV7-9
clone size: .
J gene: TRBJ2-1
CDR3 protein: CASSFVKGLGYNEQFF

V gene: TRBV12-3/TRBV12-4
clone size: .
J gene: TRBJ2-3
CDR3 protein: CASSQPLGLEDTQYF

V gene: TRBV6-2/TRBV6-3
clone size: .
J gene: TRBJ2-1
CDR3 protein: CASSYLPRLAADNEQFF

V gene: TRBV12-3/TRBV12-4
clone size: .
J gene: TRBJ1-3
CDR3 protein: CASTPTGFSGNTIYF

V gene: TRBV3-1
clone size: medium-sized
J gene: TRBJ1-2
CDR3 protein: CASSQEYRANYGYTF

V gene: TRBV6-2/TRBV6-3
clone size: .
J gene: TRBJ2-1
CDR3 protein: CASNDRLWDEQFF

V gene: TRBV7-8
clone size: .
J gene: TRBJ2-7
CDR3 protein: CASRGTGSYEQYF

V gene: TRBV29-1
clone size: .
J gene: TRBJ1-5
CDR3 protein: CSVISGTGGQHF

V gene: TRBV29-1
clone size: .
J gene: TRBJ2-7
CDR3 protein: CSVRQPSYEQYF

V gene: TRBV7-7
clone size: .
J gene: TRBJ2-1
CDR3 protein: CASSLDRTSVYNEQFF

V gene: TRBV15
clone size: .
J gene: TRBJ2-1
CDR3 protein: CATSREPSYNEQFF

V gene: TRBV5-1
clone size: .
J gene: TRBJ1-1
CDR3 protein: CASSYLGSGRDTEALF

V gene: TRBV5-1
clone size: .
J gene: TRBJ2-1
CDR3 protein: CASSLNPGSNEQFF

V gene: TRBV13
clone size: .
J gene: TRBJ2-7
CDR3 protein: CASSQGLNSYEQYF

V gene: TRBV4-3
clone size: .
J gene: TRBJ2-7
CDR3 protein: CASSQVGYEQYF

V gene: TRBV14
clone size: .
J gene: TRBJ2-1
CDR3 protein: CASSLRLAGGSYNEQFF

V gene: TRBV19
clone size: .
J gene: TRBJ2-2
CDR3 protein: CASAIGSTGELFF

V gene: TRBV3-1
clone size: .
J gene: TRBJ1-5
CDR3 protein: CASSHVDRPDLHF

V gene: TRBV7-6
clone size: .
J gene: TRBJ2-1
CDR3 protein: CASSLDLAGVVNEQFF

V gene: TRBV6-2/TRBV6-3
clone size: .
J gene: TRBJ1-1
CDR3 protein: CASTTPDEAFF

V gene: TRBV28
clone size: .
J gene: TRBJ2-5
CDR3 protein: CASSPGQGRETQYF

V gene: TRBV29-1
clone size: .
J gene: TRBJ2-2
CDR3 protein: CSATTYTGELFF

V gene: TRBV7-3
clone size: .
J gene: TRBJ2-1
CDR3 protein: CASSLEAGTGADNEQFF